The 9 T cell receptor beta chains reported below all come from one sample, sequenced in a study of blood T cell repertoires in COVID-19. Method: immunoSEQ multiplex PCR; TCRdb's copy keeps in-frame clones and lacks some. The sample includes roughly 150,000 clones, approximately 90% of them seen just once. The sequencing sample was made of peripheral blood. The receptors were sampled from a man aged 50 to 60 who had recovered from COVID-19.

The chain has TRBV7-2 and TRBJ2-7; maybe TRBD1 (6 bases). CDR3 length equals 15 residues. The ends were cut back, 5 bases at V and 2 bases at J, with 16 bases in the middle. The germline CDR1 and CDR2 sequences are SGHTA and FQGNSA. CDR3 protein: CASSPRDILPYEQYF. CDR3 bases: TGTGCCAGCAGCCCTCGGGACATCCTACCCTACGAGCAGTACTTC.

The gene calls are TRBV4-3 and TRBJ2-3; D is unclear. Looked up from germline, CDR1 is LGHNA and CDR2 is YSLEER. CDR3 length equals 14 residues. Trimming shortened V by 0 bases and J by 1 base, and 5 bases separated the two germline ends. The CDR3 DNA is TGCGCCAGCAGCCAAGATAGAGGCACAGATACGCAGTATTTT. Amino acids: CASSQDRGTDTQYF.

The V gene is TRBV6-5, the J gene TRBJ1-5, with 10 bases that match TRBD1. The CDR3 has 15 amino acids. Germline trimming cut 6 bases from V and 3 bases from J; bases unmatched to any gene: 5. In germline, CDR1 is MNHEY, CDR2 SVGAGI. DNA of the CDR3: TGTGCCAGCAGGGCTGACAGGGGGCACAATCAGCCCCAGCATTTT. Translated: CASRADRGHNQPQHF.

The J gene is TRBJ2-7, the V gene TRBV18; 9 bases map to TRBD1. In germline, CDR1 is KGHSH, CDR2 LQKENI. J lost 2 bases, V lost 2 bases, and 7 bases had no gene match. This CDR3 contains 16 residues. The DNA of the CDR3 is TGTGCCAGCTCACCAGGGACAGGGTTTCAAGCCTACGAGCAGTACTTC. Protein sequence: CASSPGTGFQAYEQYF.

The chain joins TRBV5-6 to TRBJ2-7, with 7 bases fitting TRBD2. The CDR3 has 14 residues. The germline V gene has CDR1 SGHDT and CDR2 YYEEEE. The junction had 4 bases not matched to a gene; V was cut back by 2 bases and J by 2 bases. CDR3 sequence (DNA): TGTGCCAGCAGCTTTGTCCGGGGGGCCTACGAGCAGTACTTC. It specifies CASSFVRGAYEQYF. The entire variable domain, with the rest obtained from reference TRBV5-6 and TRBJ2-7, is as follows: DAGVTQSPTHLIKTRGQQVTLRCSPKSGHDTVSWYQQALGQGPQFIFQYYEEEERQRGNFPDRFSGHQFPNYSSELNVNALLLGDSALYLCASSFVRGAYEQYFGPGTRLTVT.

The chain combines TRBV6-5 with TRBJ2-5; D gene unclear. Between the trimmed V and J ends, which lost 5 bases and 5 bases, there was a span of 9 bases. This CDR3 has 12 residues. The germline CDR1 and CDR2 sequences are MNHEY and SVGAGI. CDR3 sequence reads: CASSTSGETQYF. The CDR3 nucleotides read TGTGCCAGCAGTACGTCCGGGGAGACCCAGTACTTC.

This chain uses TRBV14 with TRBJ2-3; 9 positions match TRBD2. With V trimmed by 0 bases and J by 2 bases, 6 bases remained unmatched. CDR1 and CDR2 from the germline V gene are SGHDN and FVKESK. CDR3 length equals 17 residues. The CDR3 sequence: CASSQDWLAGFTDTQYF. The CDR3 region has the DNA TGTGCCAGCAGCCAAGATTGGCTAGCGGGGTTCACAGATACGCAGTATTTT.

This chain connects TRBV7-2 to TRBJ2-7; D is possibly TRBD2 (6 bases). The CDR3 totals 17 residues. CDR1 and CDR2 (germline): SGHTA, FQGNSA. Trimming cost V 7 bases and J 0 bases, with 22 bases left between them. The CDR3 sequence is CASNPGPAGRISYEQYF. DNA of the CDR3: TGTGCCAGCAACCCTGGGCCCGCGGGACGAATCTCCTACGAGCAGTACTTC.

V gene TRBV5-5 combines with J gene TRBJ1-2, with a possible D match to TRBD1 (5 bases). V was shortened by 4 bases and J by 7 bases, with 17 bases between the two germline ends. This CDR3 is 14 amino acids long. Germline values: CDR1 SGHKS, CDR2 YYEKEE (reference sequence). The DNA of the CDR3 is TGTGCCAGCAGCCAGGGCCCGCTGGACGTTGGCTACACCTTC. Protein: CASSQGPLDVGYTF. The complete variable domain, with remaining parts taken from reference TRBV5-5 and TRBJ1-2, reads DAGVTQSPTHLIKTRGQQVTLRCSPISGHKSVSWYQQVLGQGPQFIFQYYEKEERGRGNFPDRFSARQFPNYSSELNVNALLLGDSALYLCASSQGPLDVGYTFGSGTRLTVV.